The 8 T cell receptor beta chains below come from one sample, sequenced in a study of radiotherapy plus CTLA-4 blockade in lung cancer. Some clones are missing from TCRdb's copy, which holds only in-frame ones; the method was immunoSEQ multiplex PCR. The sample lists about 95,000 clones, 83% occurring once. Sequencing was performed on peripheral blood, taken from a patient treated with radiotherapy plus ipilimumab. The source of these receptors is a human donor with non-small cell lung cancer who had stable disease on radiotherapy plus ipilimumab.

The CDR3 nucleotides read TGTGCCAGCAGCCCCGGAGGGCAGGGGTCCTACGAGCAGTACTTC. Its translation: CASSPGGQGSYEQYF. The gene calls are TRBV5-8 and TRBJ2-7; D tentatively fits TRBD1 or TRBD2 (6 bases each). CDR3 length equals 15 residues. In germline, CDR1 is SGHTS, CDR2 YDEGEE. Trimming shortened V by 4 bases and J by 1 base, and 15 bases separated the two germline ends.

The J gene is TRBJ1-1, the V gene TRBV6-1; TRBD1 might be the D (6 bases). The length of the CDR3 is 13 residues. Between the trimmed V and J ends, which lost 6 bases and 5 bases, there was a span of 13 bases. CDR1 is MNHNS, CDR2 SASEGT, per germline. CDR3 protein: CASSPTGRTEAFF. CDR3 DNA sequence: TGTGCCAGCAGCCCCACAGGGAGAACTGAAGCTTTCTTT.

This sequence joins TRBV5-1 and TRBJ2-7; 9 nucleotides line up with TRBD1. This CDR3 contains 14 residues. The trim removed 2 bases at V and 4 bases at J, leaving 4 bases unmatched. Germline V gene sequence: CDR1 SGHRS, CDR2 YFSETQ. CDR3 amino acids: CASSFTGQGYEQYF. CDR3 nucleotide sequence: TGCGCCAGCAGCTTTACGGGACAGGGTTACGAGCAGTACTTC.

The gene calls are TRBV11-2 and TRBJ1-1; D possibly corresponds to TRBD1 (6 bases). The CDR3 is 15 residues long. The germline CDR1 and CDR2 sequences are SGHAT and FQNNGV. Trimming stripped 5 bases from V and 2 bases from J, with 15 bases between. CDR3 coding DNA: TGTGCCAGCAGCCCTTCGGGGGGCCTTAACACTGAAGCTTTCTTT. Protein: CASSPSGGLNTEAFF.

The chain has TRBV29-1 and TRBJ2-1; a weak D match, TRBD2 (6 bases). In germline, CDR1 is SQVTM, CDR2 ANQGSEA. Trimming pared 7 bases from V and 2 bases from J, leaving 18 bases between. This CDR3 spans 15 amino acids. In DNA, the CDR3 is TGCAGCGCCGAAGTCTACTTAGCGGCCTACAATGAGCAGTTCTTC. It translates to CSAEVYLAAYNEQFF.

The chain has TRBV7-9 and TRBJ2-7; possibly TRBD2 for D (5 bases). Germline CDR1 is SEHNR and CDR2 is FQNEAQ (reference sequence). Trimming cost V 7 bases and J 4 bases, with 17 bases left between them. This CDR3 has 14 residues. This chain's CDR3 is CASTLVRESYEQYF. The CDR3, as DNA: TGTGCCAGCACCTTGGTAAGGGAGTCTTACGAGCAGTACTTC. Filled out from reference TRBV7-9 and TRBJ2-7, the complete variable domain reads DTGVSQNPRHKITKRGQNVTFRCDPISEHNRLYWYRQTLGQGPEFLTYFQNEAQLEKSRLLSDRFSAERPKGSFSTLEIQRTEQGDSAMYLCASTLVRESYEQYFGPGTRLTVT.

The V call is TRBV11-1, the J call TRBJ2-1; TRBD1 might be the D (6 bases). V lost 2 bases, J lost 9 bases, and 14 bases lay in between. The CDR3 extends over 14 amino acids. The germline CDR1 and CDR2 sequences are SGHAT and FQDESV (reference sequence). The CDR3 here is CASSLPGQLIEQFF. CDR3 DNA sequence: TGTGCCAGCAGCTTACCAGGACAGTTGATTGAGCAGTTCTTC.

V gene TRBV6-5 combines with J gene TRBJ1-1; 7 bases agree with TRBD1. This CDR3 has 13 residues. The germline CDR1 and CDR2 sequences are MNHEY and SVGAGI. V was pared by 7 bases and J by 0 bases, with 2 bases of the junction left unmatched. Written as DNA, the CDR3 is TGTGCCAGCACGGGACAGTTGAACACTGAAGCTTTCTTT. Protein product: CASTGQLNTEAFF.